The 20 T cell receptor beta chains reported below all come from one sample, sequenced in a study of T-cell reconstitution after alpha-beta-depleted transplantation in children. Construction of the TCRbeta library involved unique molecular identifiers. One entry per CDR3 protein, called by TCRdb with MiXCR from the PCR reads. The sample carries a few hundred thousand distinct CDR3 sequences, under 13% recorded once. Sequencing was performed on PBMCs from the stem cell graft donor, taken from the stem cell graft. The receptors were gathered from a human donor who donated a stem cell graft to a child with acute myeloid leukemia.

The chain uses TRBV2 and TRBJ2-5, with D possibly being TRBD2 (7 bases). There are 15 residues in the CDR3. V lost 4 bases, J lost 6 bases, and 18 bases lay in between. Germline-derived CDR1 and CDR2 are SNHLY and FYNNEI. The CDR3 DNA sequence: TGTGCCAGCAGTGCCGAGGGGGGGCGCGGGAAGACCCAGTACTTC. This translates into CASSAEGGRGKTQYF.

This clonotype was counted between two and nine times. This chain joins TRBV4-1 and TRBJ2-5; possibly TRBD1 or TRBD2 for D (5 bases each). Germline loops: CDR1 MGHRA, CDR2 YSYEKL. V shed 1 base and J shed 5 bases, with 11 bases lying between them. This CDR3 has 14 residues. The CDR3 loop is CASSQAGGFETQYF. CDR3 nucleotide sequence: TGCGCCAGCAGCCAAGCTGGGGGTTTCGAGACCCAGTACTTC.

This clonotype has just a few counts. The rearrangement links TRBV20-1 to TRBJ2-3; weak D call: TRBD2 (6 bases). Germline V gene lookup returns CDR1 DFQATT and CDR2 SNEGSKA (reference sequence). Trimming removed 2 bases at V and 2 bases at J, with 20 bases between. This CDR3 comprises 17 residues. CDR3 protein: CSARRGSTSSYTDTQYF. The CDR3 nucleotides are TGCAGTGCTAGAAGAGGCTCGACTAGTAGTTACACAGATACGCAGTATTTT.

This clonotype was recorded a few times. V and J are TRBV29-1 and TRBJ2-7, with D hard to call. Trimming pared 0 bases from V and 2 bases from J, leaving 14 bases between. This CDR3 contains 15 residues. Germline V gene data show CDR1 as SQVTM and CDR2 as ANQGSEA. CDR3 DNA sequence: TGCAGCGTTGAAGATCTTCACGGGCAGACCTACGAGCAGTACGTC. It specifies CSVEDLHGQTYEQYV.

The V and J genes are TRBV6-2 or TRBV6-3 and TRBJ1-3; no definite D call. The CDR3 is made up of 16 amino acids. Deletions cut 6 bases from V and 0 bases from J, with 15 bases between. CDR1 and CDR2 (germline): MNHEY, SVGEGT. CDR3 in DNA: TGTGCCAGCAGACCGCCCCGAGAGGCCTCTGGAAACACCATATATTTT. This sequence encodes CASRPPREASGNTIYF.

This clonotype has a handful of counts. The chain has TRBV11-2 and TRBJ2-3; D unresolved. V dropped 6 bases and J dropped 3 bases, with 16 bases sitting between them. The CDR3 length is 15 residues. Germline CDR1 SGHAT, CDR2 FQNNGV. Here the CDR3 DNA reads TGTGCCAGCAGACCGCGGCTAGGTTTTACAGATACGCAGTATTTT. Its protein product is CASRPRLGFTDTQYF.

This clonotype was detected many times. The J gene is TRBJ2-1, the V gene TRBV7-2, with 7 bases fitting TRBD2. The V and J ends lost 3 bases and 4 bases, in that order; junction bases with no gene match: 12. Germline lookup yields CDR1 SGHTA and CDR2 FQGNSA. This CDR3 comprises 17 residues. Here the CDR3 DNA reads TGTGCCAGCAGCTTCGCGCACCTAGCGGATCCGTACAATGAGCAGTTCTTC. Amino acid sequence: CASSFAHLADPYNEQFF. Full variable domain (outside the CDR3, taken from reference TRBV7-2 and TRBJ2-1): GAGVSQSPSNKVTEKGKDVELRCDPISGHTALYWYRQSLGQGLEFLIYFQGNSAPDKSGLPSDRFSAERTGGSVSTLTIQRTQQEDSAVYLCASSFAHLADPYNEQFFGPGTRLTVL.

In its sample, this clonotype was seen a few times. The rearrangement links TRBV20-1 to TRBJ2-1, with 14 bases lining up with TRBD2. With V trimmed by 3 bases and J by 8 bases, 3 bases remained unmatched. The germline gives CDR1 DFQATT, CDR2 SNEGSKA (reference sequence). The CDR3 has 14 residues. This CDR3 reads CSARTSGRVYEQFF. DNA for the CDR3: TGCAGTGCTAGGACTAGCGGGAGGGTGTATGAGCAGTTCTTC.

The chain couples TRBV18 to TRBJ2-7; 9 nucleotides align to TRBD2. In germline, CDR1 is KGHSH, CDR2 LQKENI. Trimming took 6 bases from V and 6 from J; bases not matched to a gene: 9. The CDR3 consists of 14 residues. The CDR3 DNA reads TGTGCCAGCTCGAACCAGGGACTAGCTGGCGAGCAGTACTTC. Translation: CASSNQGLAGEQYF.

The rearrangement joins TRBV20-1 to TRBJ2-1, with 9 bases matching TRBD1. Germline loops: CDR1 DFQATT, CDR2 SNEGSKA (reference sequence). This CDR3 has 14 amino acids. CDR3 region: CSVAGQGSSNEQFF. CDR3 nucleotide sequence: TGCAGCGTGGCGGGACAGGGATCGAGCAATGAGCAGTTCTTC.

This clonotype was recorded a few times. The chain links TRBV7-8 to TRBJ2-6; no firm D call. CDR1 and CDR2 (germline): SGHVS, FQNEAQ. The CDR3 sequence is 16 residues long. V was cut by 5 bases and J by 4 bases, with 15 bases left in between. CDR3 sequence (DNA): TGTGCCAGCAGCCCCCGCGGTGCTACCGGGGCCAACGTCCTGACTTTC. This codes for CASSPRGATGANVLTF.

This clonotype has more than one count but fewer than ten. The chain combines TRBV6-5 with TRBJ1-2; 10 bases align to TRBD1. In germline, CDR1 is MNHEY, CDR2 SVGAGI. CDR3 length: 15 amino acids. The ends lost 4 bases at V and 2 bases at J; junction bases unmatched: 4. CDR3 amino acids: CASSSSGQGNYGYTF. DNA for the CDR3: TGTGCCAGCAGTTCCTCGGGACAGGGGAACTATGGCTACACCTTC.

The chain is built from TRBV25-1 and TRBJ2-3; 8 bases map to TRBD2. The trim removed 3 bases at V and 1 base at J, leaving 6 bases unmatched. Germline CDR1 is MGHDK and CDR2 is SYGVNS. The CDR3 extends over 16 amino acids. The CDR3 protein is CASSEGAGEGTDTQYF. For the CDR3, the DNA is TGTGCCAGCAGTGAGGGAGCGGGGGAGGGCACAGATACGCAGTATTTT.

The chain joins TRBV5-1 to TRBJ2-7, with TRBD1 as a possible D gene (5 bases). Trimming left V 0 bases short and J 2 bases short, with 15 bases between. This CDR3 has 16 amino acids. Germline CDR1 SGHRS, CDR2 YFSETQ. CDR3 amino acids: CASSLGYGHLAYEQYV. Here the CDR3 DNA reads TGCGCCAGCAGCTTGGGCTACGGACACTTAGCCTACGAGCAGTACGTC.

The chain carries TRBV5-1 and TRBJ2-5; D is unclear. The length of the CDR3 is 12 residues. The V end lost 1 base, the J end lost 5 bases, and 6 bases lay between the germline ends. Germline V CDR1 and CDR2: SGHRS, YFSETQ. In DNA, the CDR3 is TGCGCCAGCAGCTTGACCCTCGAGACCCAGTACTTC. Protein: CASSLTLETQYF.

Points on this clonotype: One end of the junction varies from germline; a read error may be responsible. V usage is TRBV7-2 and J usage is TRBJ2-7; D unclear. Germline CDR1 is SGHTA and CDR2 is FQGNSA. The CDR3 runs to 14 residues. The chain's CDR3 is CASSLGPYSCEQYF. CDR3 sequence (DNA): TGTGCCAGCAGCTTAGGCCCATACTCCTGCGAGCAGTACTTC.

This chain links TRBV20-1 with TRBJ1-4; no clear D. With 0 bases removed from V and 0 bases from J, the gap between germline ends came to 11 bases. Germline values: CDR1 DFQATT, CDR2 SNEGSKA (reference sequence). This CDR3 spans 16 amino acids. CDR3 bases: TGCAGTGCTAGAGATATAAACACCGCAACTAATGAAAAACTGTTTTTT. Its protein product is CSARDINTATNEKLFF.

V is TRBV10-3 and J is TRBJ2-3; TRBD2 agrees at 10 bases. After removal of 6 bases from V and 0 bases from J, the junction contained 15 bases not matched to a gene. Per the germline V gene, CDR1 is ENHRY and CDR2 is SYGVKD. This CDR3 has 19 residues. CDR3 loop: CAISGDSRLTSGSTDTQYF. The CDR3 region has the DNA TGTGCCATCAGCGGGGACAGCAGACTGACTAGCGGGAGCACAGATACGCAGTATTTT.

This clonotype has more than one count but fewer than ten. V and J are TRBV4-2 and TRBJ2-1, with a weak D call TRBD2 (6 bases). V lost 1 base and J lost 9, with 16 bases in between. CDR1 is LGHNA, CDR2 YNFKEQ, per germline. The CDR3 sequence is 15 residues long. The CDR3 DNA reads as TGTGCCAGCAGCCAAGTTGAAGGAGGGTCAGGTGAGCAGTTCTTC. Its translation: CASSQVEGGSGEQFF.

Ten or more counts support this clonotype. The rearrangement uses TRBV7-2 and TRBJ2-3; 11 nucleotides agree with TRBD2. Germline loops: CDR1 SGHTA, CDR2 FQGNSA. This CDR3 has 17 amino acids. V trimming: 2 bases; J trimming: 2 bases; junction bases outside the gene matches: 6. CDR3: CASSLPASGGFTDTQYF. The CDR3 region has the DNA TGTGCCAGCAGCTTACCCGCTAGCGGGGGGTTCACAGATACGCAGTATTTT.